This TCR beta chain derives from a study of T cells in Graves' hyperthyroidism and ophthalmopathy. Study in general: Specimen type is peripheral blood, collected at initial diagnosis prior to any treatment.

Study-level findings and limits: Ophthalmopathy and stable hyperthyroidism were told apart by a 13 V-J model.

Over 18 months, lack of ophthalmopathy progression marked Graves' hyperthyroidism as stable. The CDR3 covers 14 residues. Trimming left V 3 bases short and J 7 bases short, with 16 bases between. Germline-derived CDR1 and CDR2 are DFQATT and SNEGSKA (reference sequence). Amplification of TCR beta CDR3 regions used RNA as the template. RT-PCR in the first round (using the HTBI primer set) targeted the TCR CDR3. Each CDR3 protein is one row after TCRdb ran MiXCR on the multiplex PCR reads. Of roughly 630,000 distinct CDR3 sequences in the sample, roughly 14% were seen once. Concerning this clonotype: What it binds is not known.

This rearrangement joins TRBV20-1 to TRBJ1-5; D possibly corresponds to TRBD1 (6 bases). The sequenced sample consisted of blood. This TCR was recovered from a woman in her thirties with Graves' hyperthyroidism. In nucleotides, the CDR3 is TGCAGTGCTAGCGAACCGGGACATGAACAGCCCCAGCATTTT. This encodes CSASEPGHEQPQHF.